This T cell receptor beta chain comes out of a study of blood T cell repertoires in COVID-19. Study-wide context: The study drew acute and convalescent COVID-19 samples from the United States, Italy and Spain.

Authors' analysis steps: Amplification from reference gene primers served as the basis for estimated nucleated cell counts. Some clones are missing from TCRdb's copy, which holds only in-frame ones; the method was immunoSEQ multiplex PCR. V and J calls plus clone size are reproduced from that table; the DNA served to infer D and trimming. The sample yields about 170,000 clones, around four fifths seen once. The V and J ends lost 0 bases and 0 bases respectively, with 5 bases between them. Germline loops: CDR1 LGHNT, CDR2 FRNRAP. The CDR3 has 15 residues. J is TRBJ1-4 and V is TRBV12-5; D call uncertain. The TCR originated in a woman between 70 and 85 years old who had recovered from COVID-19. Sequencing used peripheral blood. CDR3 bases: TGTGCTAGTGGTTTGGTACGGGCAACTAATGAAAAACTGTTTTTT. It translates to CASGLVRATNEKLFF.